Listed below are T cell receptor beta chains from one sample, sequenced in a study of CD8 T cells in ankylosing spondylitis. TCRdb re-called the 5' RACE reads through MiXCR, storing one row per CDR3 protein. The table records around 120,000 distinct CDR3 sequences, around 24% of them present only once. The sequencing input was synovial fluid, either unsorted or a sorted T cell fraction (not recorded which). Receptors were obtained from a male donor with ankylosing spondylitis. CDR3s include the opening cysteine and the closing phenylalanine or tryptophan. D genes are given only for firm matches. Size is omitted from some rows. Given values are once, few, many or a class for expanded clones.

d_call: -
j_call: TRBJ1-5
clone_size: many
v_call: TRBV5-1
cdr3_nt: TGCGCCAGCAGTCCGGACAGCCCCAGTCAGCCCCAGCATTTT
cdr3_aa: CASSPDSPSQPQHF

d_call: -
j_call: TRBJ1-6
clone_size: few
v_call: TRBV5-1
cdr3_nt: TGCGCCAGCAGCTTGGACAGGGAGCGATCACCCCTCCACTTT
cdr3_aa: CASSLDRERSPLHF

d_call: -
j_call: TRBJ1-1
clone_size: -
v_call: TRBV6-5
cdr3_nt: TGTGCCAGCAGTTACACCGATCAGACAGGTCGCACTGAAGCTTTCTTT
cdr3_aa: CASSYTDQTGRTEAFF

d_call: -
j_call: TRBJ1-1
clone_size: -
v_call: TRBV5-1
cdr3_nt: TGCGCCAGCAGCTTGGAGGGCCAGGGAGGGACTGAAGCTTTCTTT
cdr3_aa: CASSLEGQGGTEAFF

d_call: TRBD1
j_call: TRBJ1-4
clone_size: -
v_call: TRBV2
cdr3_nt: TGTGCCAGCACCGCCGGGACAGGGGTTGTTGCAACTAATGAAAAACTGTTTTTT
cdr3_aa: CASTAGTGVVATNEKLFF

d_call: TRBD1
j_call: TRBJ2-5
clone_size: -
v_call: TRBV12-3/TRBV12-4
cdr3_nt: TGTGCCAGCAGCGGGACAGTACAAGAGACCCAGTACTTC
cdr3_aa: CASSGTVQETQYF

d_call: -
j_call: TRBJ1-3
clone_size: -
v_call: TRBV28
cdr3_nt: TGTGCCGGCAGTCGTATAATAGTAGGAAACACCATATATTTT
cdr3_aa: CAGSRIIVGNTIYF

d_call: -
j_call: TRBJ2-3
clone_size: -
v_call: TRBV3-1
cdr3_nt: TGTGCCAGCAGCACAAGATCAGGGGGCACAGATACGCAGTATTTT
cdr3_aa: CASSTRSGGTDTQYF

d_call: -
j_call: TRBJ1-1
clone_size: few
v_call: TRBV5-1
cdr3_nt: TGCGCCAGCAGCGGAAGACAGAGTGGGACTGAAGCTTTCTTT
cdr3_aa: CASSGRQSGTEAFF

d_call: -
j_call: TRBJ1-6
clone_size: -
v_call: TRBV5-1
cdr3_nt: TGCGCCAGCAGCTTGTTGCTAGGATTTCCCCTCCACTTT
cdr3_aa: CASSLLLGFPLHF

d_call: -
j_call: TRBJ2-5
clone_size: -
v_call: TRBV12-3/TRBV12-4
cdr3_nt: TGTGCCAGCAGTTTAGGGAGCGCGTACCAAGAGACCCAGTACTTC
cdr3_aa: CASSLGSAYQETQYF

d_call: -
j_call: TRBJ1-2
clone_size: -
v_call: TRBV6-1
cdr3_nt: TGTGCCAGCGGCCCTGCGGGGGGAGTCTACACCTTC
cdr3_aa: CASGPAGGVYTF

d_call: -
j_call: TRBJ1-6
clone_size: -
v_call: TRBV5-6
cdr3_nt: TGTGCCAGCAGCTTGGTACAGACGGATTCACCCCTCCACTTT
cdr3_aa: CASSLVQTDSPLHF

d_call: TRBD1
j_call: TRBJ2-4
clone_size: -
v_call: TRBV30
cdr3_nt: TGTGCCTGGAGTGTAGGGACAGGAAGGGACTTC
cdr3_aa: CAWSVGTGRDF

d_call: -
j_call: TRBJ1-1
clone_size: -
v_call: TRBV11-2
cdr3_nt: TGTGCCAGCAGCTTAGACGGAACAGGGATTAACACTGAAGCTTTCTTT
cdr3_aa: CASSLDGTGINTEAFF

d_call: TRBD1
j_call: TRBJ1-1
clone_size: -
v_call: TRBV7-6
cdr3_nt: TGTGCCAGCAGCTTATACAGGGGTGACACTGAAGCTTTCTTT
cdr3_aa: CASSLYRGDTEAFF

d_call: -
j_call: TRBJ1-4
clone_size: -
v_call: TRBV20-1
cdr3_nt: TGCAGTGCTAGACAAGGGGGTGATGAAAAACTGTTTTTT
cdr3_aa: CSARQGGDEKLFF

d_call: -
j_call: TRBJ2-6
clone_size: few
v_call: TRBV29-1
cdr3_nt: TGCAGCGTTGTTGGGGGACCTGGGGCCAACGTCCTGACTTTC
cdr3_aa: CSVVGGPGANVLTF

d_call: -
j_call: TRBJ2-1
clone_size: -
v_call: TRBV5-1
cdr3_nt: TGCGCCAGCACCAAAAACAGGGCTGGGGGGAGTCAAAACAATGAGCAGTTCTTC
cdr3_aa: CASTKNRAGGSQNNEQFF

d_call: TRBD1
j_call: TRBJ2-3
clone_size: -
v_call: TRBV18
cdr3_nt: TGTGCCAGCTCACCATACATGGACAGGGCTACAGATACGCAGTATTTT
cdr3_aa: CASSPYMDRATDTQYF